A selection of T cell receptor beta chains follows, all from one sample in a study of STAT5B mutations in CD4+ large granular lymphocyte leukemia. Libraries were prepared by immunoSEQ multiplex PCR; TCRdb keeps only in-frame clonotypes and omits some of them. The data contain around 30,000 clones, 70% to 85% of them singletons. The sequencing input was CD4+ T cells from blood buffy coats. The receptors were sampled from a human donor in good health. CDR3s include the opening cysteine and the closing phenylalanine or tryptophan. D genes are given only for firm matches.

CDR3aa: CASSQELERTGELFF
v_gene: TRBV4-3
len: 15
j_gene: TRBJ2-2
d_gene: NA

CDR3aa: CASSLESQDIQYF
v_gene: TRBV5-1
len: 13
j_gene: TRBJ2-4
d_gene: NA

CDR3aa: CASSQGSWERGYNEQFF
v_gene: TRBV4-3
len: 17
j_gene: TRBJ2-1
d_gene: TRBD2

CDR3aa: CASSLRQRNTEAFF
v_gene: TRBV13
len: 14
j_gene: TRBJ1-1
d_gene: NA

CDR3aa: CASSRQPSTYEQYF
v_gene: TRBV7-3
len: 14
j_gene: TRBJ2-7
d_gene: NA

CDR3aa: CASSPGTGGNYGYTF
v_gene: TRBV14
len: 15
j_gene: TRBJ1-2
d_gene: TRBD1

CDR3aa: CASSFLVGQGGEKLFF
v_gene: TRBV7-9
len: 16
j_gene: TRBJ1-4
d_gene: TRBD1

CDR3aa: CASNPGTYYEQYF
v_gene: TRBV11-2
len: 13
j_gene: TRBJ2-7
d_gene: NA

CDR3aa: CASSLDDGYNEQFF
v_gene: TRBV5-1
len: 14
j_gene: TRBJ2-1
d_gene: NA

CDR3aa: CASSSPSTGELFF
v_gene: TRBV28
len: 13
j_gene: TRBJ2-2
d_gene: NA

CDR3aa: CASTSGTGTPYEQYF
v_gene: TRBV7-9
len: 15
j_gene: TRBJ2-7
d_gene: TRBD1

CDR3aa: CASSWGRGTEAFF
v_gene: TRBV5-6
len: 13
j_gene: TRBJ1-1
d_gene: NA

CDR3aa: CASSFSDGPSTDTQYF
v_gene: TRBV7-9
len: 16
j_gene: TRBJ2-3
d_gene: NA

CDR3aa: CASRGSGLAGTGELFF
v_gene: TRBV7-2
len: 16
j_gene: TRBJ2-2
d_gene: TRBD2

CDR3aa: CASKRQGANYGYTF
v_gene: TRBV2
len: 14
j_gene: TRBJ1-2
d_gene: TRBD1

CDR3aa: CASSPGGEVTGGYTF
v_gene: TRBV5-1
len: 15
j_gene: TRBJ1-2
d_gene: NA

CDR3aa: CASSELWSTETQYF
v_gene: TRBV6-1
len: 14
j_gene: TRBJ2-5
d_gene: NA

CDR3aa: CSVEQGFGNEQFF
v_gene: TRBV29-1
len: 13
j_gene: TRBJ2-1
d_gene: TRBD1

CDR3aa: CASSWGRGSEAFF
v_gene: TRBV6-5
len: 13
j_gene: TRBJ1-1
d_gene: NA

CDR3aa: CAWSDGNTEAFF
v_gene: TRBV30
len: 12
j_gene: TRBJ1-1
d_gene: NA

CDR3aa: CSVEVRGTEAFF
v_gene: TRBV29-1
len: 12
j_gene: TRBJ1-1
d_gene: NA

CDR3aa: CASTPLAGGTDTQYF
v_gene: TRBV19
len: 15
j_gene: TRBJ2-3
d_gene: TRBD2

CDR3aa: CASSLAAMTSAVGTQYF
v_gene: TRBV7-2
len: 17
j_gene: TRBJ2-5
d_gene: TRBD2

CDR3aa: CAISTGTENYGYTF
v_gene: TRBV10-3
len: 14
j_gene: TRBJ1-2
d_gene: NA

CDR3aa: CASTNREGNQPQHF
v_gene: TRBV6-1
len: 14
j_gene: TRBJ1-5
d_gene: NA

CDR3aa: CATRKSVNTEAFF
v_gene: TRBV19
len: 13
j_gene: TRBJ1-1
d_gene: NA

CDR3aa: CASGLTSGEGDTQYF
v_gene: TRBV11-3
len: 15
j_gene: TRBJ2-3
d_gene: TRBD2

CDR3aa: CASSYRRGEQYF
v_gene: TRBV5-6
len: 12
j_gene: TRBJ2-7
d_gene: NA

CDR3aa: CASSLASGGTPTDTQYF
v_gene: TRBV7-2
len: 17
j_gene: TRBJ2-3
d_gene: TRBD2

CDR3aa: CASSPRTGPLGYTF
v_gene: TRBV7-9
len: 14
j_gene: TRBJ1-2
d_gene: TRBD1

CDR3aa: CAISTGFYGYTF
v_gene: TRBV7-8
len: 12
j_gene: TRBJ1-2
d_gene: NA

CDR3aa: CASSHQGGDGEAFF
v_gene: TRBV5-1
len: 14
j_gene: TRBJ1-1
d_gene: NA

CDR3aa: CAWGGTYGYTF
v_gene: TRBV30
len: 11
j_gene: TRBJ1-2
d_gene: NA

CDR3aa: CASSLVGYEQYF
v_gene: TRBV5-5
len: 12
j_gene: TRBJ2-7
d_gene: NA

CDR3aa: CAWGDVRGQPQHF
v_gene: TRBV30
len: 13
j_gene: TRBJ1-5
d_gene: TRBD1

CDR3aa: CSVRQGRETQYF
v_gene: TRBV29-1
len: 12
j_gene: TRBJ2-5
d_gene: NA

CDR3aa: CASSEVRLRGGNEQYF
v_gene: TRBV2
len: 16
j_gene: TRBJ2-7
d_gene: NA

CDR3aa: CASSVASGGYNEQFF
v_gene: TRBV9
len: 15
j_gene: TRBJ2-1
d_gene: TRBD2

CDR3aa: CATSRDSGYEQYF
v_gene: TRBV15
len: 13
j_gene: TRBJ2-7
d_gene: NA

CDR3aa: CASSPSDASYEQYF
v_gene: TRBV9
len: 14
j_gene: TRBJ2-7
d_gene: NA

CDR3aa: CASNRLAGGNNEQFF
v_gene: TRBV5-1
len: 15
j_gene: TRBJ2-1
d_gene: TRBD2

CDR3aa: CASSQVVSGSNYGYTF
v_gene: TRBV4-3
len: 16
j_gene: TRBJ1-2
d_gene: NA

CDR3aa: CASSDDPGEF
v_gene: TRBV9
len: 10
j_gene: TRBJ1-6
d_gene: NA

CDR3aa: CAITGQLSTDTQYF
v_gene: TRBV10-3
len: 14
j_gene: TRBJ2-3
d_gene: NA

CDR3aa: CASSLGILDSQETQYF
v_gene: TRBV5-1
len: 16
j_gene: TRBJ2-5
d_gene: NA

CDR3aa: CASSDRIYNEQFF
v_gene: TRBV14
len: 13
j_gene: TRBJ2-1
d_gene: NA